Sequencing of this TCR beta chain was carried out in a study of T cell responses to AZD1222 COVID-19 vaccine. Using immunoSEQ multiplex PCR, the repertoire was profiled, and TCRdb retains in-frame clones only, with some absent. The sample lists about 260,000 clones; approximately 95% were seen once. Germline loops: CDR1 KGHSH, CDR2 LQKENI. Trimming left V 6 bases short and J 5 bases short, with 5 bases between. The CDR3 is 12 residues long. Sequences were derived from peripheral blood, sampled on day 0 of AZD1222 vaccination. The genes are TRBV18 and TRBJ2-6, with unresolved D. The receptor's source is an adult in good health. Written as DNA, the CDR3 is TGTGCCAGCTCCGCAAGGGCCAACGTCCTGACTTTC. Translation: CASSARANVLTF. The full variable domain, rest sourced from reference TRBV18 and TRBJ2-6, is NAGVMQNPRHLVRRRGQEARLRCSPMKGHSHVYWYRQLPEEGLKFMVYLQKENIIDESGMPKERFSAEFPKEGPSILRIQQVVRGDSAAYFCASSARANVLTFGAGSRLTVL.